Listed below are T cell receptor beta chains from one sample, sequenced in a study of cytomegalovirus exposure and HLA in healthy donors. Profiling relied on immunoSEQ multiplex PCR, and the TCRdb table lists in-frame clones only, not all of them. In the table there are some 90,000 clones, around 80% of which are singletons. The sample consisted of PBMCs. The receptors shown here come from a male donor in good health and CMV-seropositive. The conserved cysteine and the conserved F or W are not part of the CDR3 here. Clone size, where shown, is once, few, many, or a class for clones that have expanded.

clone size	V gene	J gene	CDR3 protein
NA	TRBV28	TRBJ2-1	ASRGLAGVSF
NA	TRBV1	TRBJ1-4	TSSRYRDSHPRTNEKLF
NA	TRBV28	TRBJ1-5	ASAQGNQPQH
NA	TRBV7-9	TRBJ2-5	ASSFGTGVFETQY
NA	TRBV14	TRBJ2-7	ASSPGGEQY
once	TRBV30	TRBJ1-2	AWNPQGRNYGYT
NA	TRBV28	TRBJ1-4	ASSPFGPANEKLF
once	TRBV7-9	TRBJ1-2	ASSDHIGADGYT
NA	TRBV7-9	TRBJ1-6	ASSLARSTGDNSPLH
NA	TRBV30	TRBJ2-3	AWTGGRGDTQY
NA	TRBV2	TRBJ2-3	ASSDRGLAGPTDTQY
NA	TRBV29-1	TRBJ1-5	SVVTGPSNQPQH
NA	TRBV19	TRBJ2-1	ASSIGLARYNEQF
NA	TRBV14	TRBJ2-7	ASSHLPQAQY
NA	TRBV7-3	TRBJ2-3	ASSQRRSSDTQY
NA	TRBV27	TRBJ1-2	ASRRESSYNYGYT
NA	TRBV5-1	TRBJ1-1	ASSFEGFTEAF
NA	TRBV27	TRBJ1-4	ASSSPHGTDEKLF
NA	TRBV7-3	TRBJ2-7	ASSLGARGYEQY
NA	TRBV19	TRBJ2-7	ASSISRANYEQY
once	TRBV15	TRBJ2-1	AMSLAGGNEQF
NA	TRBV5-1	TRBJ2-1	ASSLVPDISYNEQF
NA	TRBV11-2	TRBJ2-5	ASSPPGLQETQY
NA	TRBV7-3	TRBJ2-3	ASSSEAGGPTDTQY
NA	TRBV29-1	TRBJ2-7	SAGTRGYEQY
NA	TRBV27	TRBJ2-3	ASRQQGGTDTQY
NA	TRBV7-2	TRBJ1-1	ASRYRQGSEAF
NA	TRBV21-1	TRBJ2-7	ASSKGDSSASYEQY
NA	TRBV27	TRBJ2-7	ASSSKPFGQGSYEQY